Listed here are 11 T cell receptor beta chains from one sample, sequenced in a study of shared clonotypes between healthy human individuals. TCRdb's copy holds only in-frame clones and misses some; the assay was immunoSEQ multiplex PCR. The sample includes millions of clones, approximately 93% of them seen just once. The sequencing input was naive CD4+ T cells from PBMCs. Subset defined: CD45RA+ positively selected. These receptors all come from a man younger than 35 in good health. Some clones in this sample may be carry-over from other donors' samples.

V and J are TRBV2 and TRBJ2-3, with 8 bases lining up with TRBD2. The CDR3 runs to 20 residues. CDR1 and CDR2 (germline): SNHLY, FYNNEI. V lost 7 bases to trimming and J lost 0 bases; unmatched junction nucleotides: 21. The CDR3 sequence: CASIRDLPGLGRASTDTQYF. The CDR3 coding sequence is TGTGCCAGCATTCGAGACCTGCCGGGACTAGGACGGGCTAGCACAGATACGCAGTATTTT.

The genes are TRBV5-1 and TRBJ2-4; no reliable D call. The CDR3 runs 15 residues. Looked up from germline, CDR1 is SGHRS and CDR2 is YFSETQ. V was pared by 0 bases and J by 0 bases, with 7 bases between. The CDR3 protein is CASSLGALAKNIQYF. The CDR3 DNA reads as TGCGCCAGCAGCTTGGGGGCTCTAGCCAAAAACATTCAGTACTTC.

The rearrangement joins TRBV4-1 to TRBJ2-1; no reliable D call. This CDR3 has 16 amino acids. Per germline, CDR1 MGHRA and CDR2 YSYEKL. V was shortened by 4 bases and J by 2 bases, with 15 bases between the two germline ends. The CDR3 DNA sequence: TGCGCCAGCAGCCCCCTTATTTTGGTTACCTACAATGAGCAGTTCTTC. Translated: CASSPLILVTYNEQFF.

This clone was recorded once. CDR3 sequence (DNA): TGTGCCAGCTATACCGCCAACTATGGCTACACCTTC. It translates to CASYTANYGYTF. The rearrangement joins TRBV28 to TRBJ1-2; D uncertain. V was trimmed by 8 bases and J by 2 bases, leaving 9 bases between them. The CDR3 loop spans 12 amino acids. Germline-derived CDR1 and CDR2 are MDHEN and SYDVKM.

The chain joins TRBV5-1 to TRBJ2-3, with 7 bases matching TRBD1. V lost 4 bases, J lost 7 bases, and 6 bases stayed unmatched. Germline V gene sequence: CDR1 SGHRS, CDR2 YFSETQ. The CDR3 is made up of 13 amino acids. Here the CDR3 DNA reads TGCGCCAGCAGCGGAAACAGGGGAAATACGCAGTATTTT. Translation: CASSGNRGNTQYF.

The chain is built from TRBV15 and TRBJ1-3, with a weak D call TRBD1 (6 bases). From germline, CDR1 is LNHNV and CDR2 YYDKDF (reference sequence). Deletions cut 7 bases from V and 5 bases from J, with 12 bases between. CDR3 size: 13 residues. The CDR3 loop is CATTLDSRNTIYF. In DNA form, the CDR3 reads TGTGCCACCACCCTGGACAGCCGAAACACCATATATTTT.

The rearrangement joins TRBV10-1 to TRBJ2-7; 7 positions agree with TRBD1. The CDR3 loop spans 16 amino acids. Looked up from germline, CDR1 is WNHNN and CDR2 is SYGVQD (reference sequence). V lost 4 bases, J lost 6 bases, and 15 bases stayed unmatched. The CDR3: CASSGRIGQGVGEQYF. The DNA of the CDR3 is TGCGCCAGCAGTGGTCGAATTGGTCAGGGGGTCGGCGAGCAGTACTTC.

The J gene is TRBJ1-2, the V gene TRBV18; tentatively, D is TRBD1 (5 bases). The CDR3 contains 15 residues. V was clipped by 3 bases and J by 0 bases, with 11 bases between them. Germline V lookup: CDR1 KGHSH, CDR2 LQKENI. The CDR3, as DNA: TGTGCCAGCTCACCGGGGACGGAAGCTAACTATGGCTACACCTTC. It is translated as CASSPGTEANYGYTF.

This chain joins TRBV5-8 and TRBJ2-7, with TRBD1 identical over 12 bases. V lost 4 bases and J lost 9; bases outside the gene matches: 11. From germline, CDR1 is SGHTS and CDR2 YDEGEE. CDR3 length: 15 residues. This CDR3 is CASSTGDRGRNGQYF. The DNA of the CDR3 is TGTGCCAGCAGCACCGGGGACAGGGGGCGCAATGGGCAGTACTTC.

The genes are TRBV6-1 and TRBJ2-2; 8 bases match TRBD2. Germline assignment: CDR1 MNHNS and CDR2 SASEGT. Trimming removed 1 base from V and 4 bases from J; junction bases left unmatched: 5. This CDR3 is built from 16 residues. CDR3 nucleotide sequence: TGTGCCAGCAGTGAAGTAATGGCGGGAGGCACCGGGGAGCTGTTTTTT. As protein: CASSEVMAGGTGELFF.

The chain has TRBV25-1 and TRBJ1-4; D perhaps matches TRBD1 (6 bases). CDR1 is MGHDK and CDR2 is SYGVNS in the germline V gene. The length of the CDR3 is 14 residues. V dropped 7 bases and J dropped 1 base, with 10 bases sitting between them. This CDR3 reads CASTDRLTNEKLFF. For the CDR3, the DNA is TGTGCCAGCACAGACAGGTTAACTAATGAAAAACTGTTTTTT. Based on the CDR3 plus reference TRBV25-1 and TRBJ1-4, the full variable domain is EADIYQTPRYLVIGTGKKITLECSQTMGHDKMYWYQQDPGMELHLIHYSYGVNSTEKGDLSSESTVSRIRTEHFPLTLESARPSHTSQYLCASTDRLTNEKLFFGSGTQLSVL.